What follows are 28 T cell receptor beta chains derived from one specimen sequenced in a study of blood T cell repertoires in COVID-19. Clones were read by immunoSEQ multiplex PCR, and TCRdb kept only the in-frame ones, dropping some. The sample includes around 450,000 clones, approximately 90% of them seen just once. The sample was PBMCs or T cells enriched from blood (not recorded which). Receptors originate from a woman aged 18-29 years who had recovered from COVID-19.

V usage is TRBV7-8 and J usage is TRBJ2-1, with 7 bases lining up with TRBD2. V lost 2 bases to trimming and J lost 5 bases; unmatched junction nucleotides: 3. Germline V gene data show CDR1 as SGHVS and CDR2 as FQNEAQ. The CDR3 has 14 amino acids. As DNA, the CDR3 is TGTGCCAGCAGCTTACTAGCGGCCAACAATGAGCAGTTCTTC. Residues: CASSLLAANNEQFF.

This chain joins TRBV5-6 and TRBJ1-1; 7 bases map to TRBD1. This CDR3 region has 16 residues. J gave up 0 bases and V 1 base, and 6 bases lay outside the gene matches. Germline lookup yields CDR1 SGHDT and CDR2 YYEEEE. The CDR3 protein is CASSLMGTDMNTEAFF. The CDR3 nucleotides read TGTGCCAGCAGCTTGATGGGGACAGATATGAACACTGAAGCTTTCTTT.

The chain employs TRBV6-5 and TRBJ1-1, with a possible D match to TRBD1 (5 bases). Germline CDR1 MNHEY, CDR2 SVGAGI. V was shortened by 7 bases and J by 0 bases, with 12 bases between the two germline ends. There are 14 residues in the CDR3. CDR3 in DNA: TGTGCCAGCAACGAACGGGGGATGAACACTGAAGCTTTCTTT. This gives the protein CASNERGMNTEAFF.

This clone was seen only once. The V call is TRBV12-3 or TRBV12-4, the J call TRBJ1-3, with no clear D. This CDR3 has 11 amino acids. Trimming took off 7 bases at V and 9 bases at J, with 10 bases between the two ends. CDR3 sequence: CASTPKSTIYF. CDR3 bases: TGTGCCAGCACCCCAAAATCCACCATATATTTT.

The table lists this clone with a few counts. J is TRBJ2-5 and V is TRBV7-9; possible D gene TRBD2, 5 bases. The CDR3 loop spans 17 amino acids. Germline-derived CDR1 and CDR2 are SEHNR and FQNEAQ (reference sequence). The V and J ends lost 5 bases and 2 bases respectively, with 21 bases between them. For the CDR3, the DNA is TGTGCCAGCAGCCCCCCTCGGCGGGCGGCGAGACAAGAGACCCAGTACTTC. It translates to CASSPPRRAARQETQYF.

The chain employs TRBV5-1 and TRBJ1-1; no reliable D call. This CDR3 region has 15 residues. Looked up from germline, CDR1 is SGHRS and CDR2 is YFSETQ. The germline V and J ends were trimmed by 4 bases and 4 bases, with 17 bases remaining between them. The CDR3, as DNA: TGCGCCAGCAGCCAGGCTTCCGCGCGGGGCACTGAAGCTTTCTTT. This translates into CASSQASARGTEAFF. Supplemented by reference TRBV5-1 and TRBJ1-1, the full variable domain reads KAGVTQTPRYLIKTRGQQVTLSCSPISGHRSVSWYQQTPGQGLQFLFEYFSETQRNKGNFPGRFSGRQFSNSRSEMNVSTLELGDSALYLCASSQASARGTEAFFGQGTRLTVV.

The chain is built from TRBV19 and TRBJ1-5, with 9 bases matching TRBD1. Trimming cost V 1 base and J 4 bases; bases outside gene matches: 8. Germline-derived CDR1 and CDR2 are LNHDA and SQIVND (reference sequence). The CDR3 sequence is 17 residues long. The CDR3 is CASSIGPDRGLNQPQHF. The CDR3, as DNA: TGTGCCAGTAGTATAGGTCCGGACAGGGGATTAAATCAGCCCCAGCATTTT.

The chain recombines TRBV23-1 with TRBJ1-2, with TRBD1 matching over 8 bases. TRBV23-1 is recorded as an ORF, its role being uncertain. After removal of 0 bases from V and 8 bases from J, the junction contained 17 bases not matched to a gene. The CDR3 has 18 amino acids. CDR3 protein: CASSQSERSKGRGQGYTF. The CDR3 nucleotides read TGCGCCAGCAGTCAATCCGAGAGATCAAAGGGCAGGGGGCAAGGCTACACCTTC.

V is TRBV2 and J is TRBJ1-1, with D unresolved. The CDR3 is made up of 15 amino acids. The germline CDR1 and CDR2 sequences are SNHLY and FYNNEI. Deletions cut 4 bases from V and 1 base from J, with 13 bases between. CDR3 sequence reads: CASSAQLRGNTEAFF. For the CDR3, the DNA is TGTGCCAGCAGTGCCCAGCTCCGAGGGAACACTGAAGCTTTCTTT. Full variable domain (outside the CDR3, taken from reference TRBV2 and TRBJ1-1): EPEVTQTPSHQVTQMGQEVILRCVPISNHLYFYWYRQILGQKVEFLVSFYNNEISEKSEIFDDQFSVERPDGSNFTLKIRSTKLEDSAMYFCASSAQLRGNTEAFFGQGTRLTVV.

This clone has just one count. The chain combines TRBV2 with TRBJ2-5, with 12 bases that match TRBD2. V lost 8 bases, J lost 5 bases, and 0 bases stayed unmatched. Germline loops: CDR1 SNHLY, CDR2 FYNNEI. The CDR3 sequence is 12 residues long. The CDR3 region has the DNA TGTGCCAGCGGGACTAGCGGGGAGACCCAGTACTTC. Translation gives CASGTSGETQYF.

V and J are TRBV2 and TRBJ2-7, with 7 bases fitting TRBD2. V lost 7 bases and J lost 3; bases outside the gene matches: 6. CDR3 length: 13 amino acids. Germline values: CDR1 SNHLY, CDR2 FYNNEI. In DNA, the CDR3 is TGTGCCAGCATAAAGGGAGGGTACTACGAGCAGTACTTC. Translated, it gives CASIKGGYYEQYF.

The chain links TRBV9 to TRBJ2-3; the D is unclear. Germline V gene sequence: CDR1 SGDLS, CDR2 YYNGEE. The CDR3 spans 16 residues. Deletions cut 6 bases from V and 2 bases from J, with 19 bases between. The CDR3 region is CASILEYGGTTDTQYF. The CDR3 DNA reads TGTGCCAGCATACTGGAATATGGCGGAACCACAGATACGCAGTATTTT.

The V gene is TRBV19, the J gene TRBJ1-1; the match to TRBD1 covers 7 bases. Germline CDR1 reads LNHDA; CDR2 reads SQIVND (reference sequence). The CDR3 loop spans 13 amino acids. V shed 7 bases and J 4 bases; nucleotides not matched to a gene: 6. The CDR3 DNA follows: TGTGCCAGTAACGAGGCAGGGGGCACTGAAGCTTTCTTT. This gives the protein CASNEAGGTEAFF.

This clone was counted at least ten times. The V call is TRBV10-3, the J call TRBJ2-7; TRBD2 is a possible D gene (6 bases). Germline CDR1 and CDR2: ENHRY and SYGVKD. The CDR3 runs 13 residues. Trimming removed 8 bases from V and 2 bases from J, with 13 bases in between. The CDR3 sequence is CAIRTTSTYEQYF. CDR3 in DNA: TGTGCCATCCGGACTACGAGCACCTACGAGCAGTACTTC.

Note on this clone: Sequence at one end of the junction differs from germline and may be a read error. The genes are TRBV30 and TRBJ1-6; 9 nucleotides agree with TRBD1. The CDR3 covers 14 residues. CDR1 GTSNPN and CDR2 SVGIG come from the germline V gene (reference sequence). CDR3 region: CAWSVIRDRVVLHF. CDR3 nucleotides: TGTGCATGGAGTGTGATCCGGGACAGGGTAGTTCTCCACTTT.

J is TRBJ2-3 and V is TRBV19; tentatively, D is TRBD2 (6 bases). The CDR3 runs 13 residues. Trimming removed 9 bases at V and 6 bases at J, with 16 bases between. CDR1 is LNHDA, CDR2 SQIVND, per germline (reference sequence). As DNA, the CDR3 is TGTGCCAGCCTAGCGATTGGGGCGGATACGCAGTATTTT. This encodes CASLAIGADTQYF. The full variable domain, with the rest looked up from reference TRBV19 and TRBJ2-3, is DGGITQSPKYLFRKEGQNVTLSCEQNLNHDAMYWYRQDPGQGLRLIYYSQIVNDFQKGDIAEGYSVSREKKESFPLTVTSAQKNPTAFYLCASLAIGADTQYFGPGTRLTVL.

This clone was detected once. The J gene is TRBJ2-1, the V gene TRBV7-3, with TRBD2 matching over 9 bases. The CDR3 has 15 residues. Losses at the gene ends were 5 bases for V and 8 bases for J; bases not matched to a gene: 10. CDR1 and CDR2 from the germline V gene are SGHTA and FQGTGA. The CDR3 sequence is CASSQAGGPRDEQFF. The DNA for the CDR3 is TGTGCCAGCAGCCAGGCGGGGGGGCCTAGGGATGAGCAGTTCTTC.

The rearrangement uses TRBV12-5 and TRBJ1-1, with D tentatively TRBD1 (6 bases). The V end lost 7 bases, the J end lost 8 bases, and 14 bases lay between the germline ends. Germline CDR1 and CDR2: LGHNT and FRNRAP. The CDR3 has 12 residues. In DNA form, the CDR3 reads TGTGCTAGTGCCATGCCCGGGACAGAAGCTTTCTTT. This encodes CASAMPGTEAFF.

This chain connects TRBV19 to TRBJ1-1; 8 bases are shared with TRBD1. CDR3 length: 13 residues. Per germline, CDR1 LNHDA and CDR2 SQIVND (reference sequence). V shed 8 bases, J shed 5 bases, and the junction held 7 bases outside the gene matches. Here the CDR3 DNA reads TGTGCCAGTCGACAGGGGAGGGAAACTGAAGCTTTCTTT. Amino acid sequence: CASRQGRETEAFF.

The chain employs TRBV11-2 and TRBJ1-1; 10 positions match TRBD1. The length of the CDR3 is 14 residues. In germline, CDR1 is SGHAT, CDR2 FQNNGV. With V trimmed by 2 bases and J by 12 bases, 9 bases remained unmatched. The CDR3 here is CASSLYTTGGATFF. DNA of the CDR3: TGTGCCAGCAGCTTATACACGACAGGGGGCGCGACTTTCTTT.

This chain links TRBV5-1 with TRBJ1-5, with 11 bases identical to TRBD1. Germline assignment: CDR1 SGHRS and CDR2 YFSETQ. CDR3 length equals 15 residues. Trimming removed 0 bases from V and 5 bases from J; junction bases left unmatched: 1. The CDR3 region is CASSLEGQGDQPQHF. CDR3 coding DNA: TGCGCCAGCAGCTTGGAGGGACAGGGGGATCAGCCCCAGCATTTT.

The chain carries TRBV25-1 and TRBJ2-5; 10 bases line up with TRBD2. Per the germline V gene, CDR1 is MGHDK and CDR2 is SYGVNS. With V trimmed by 3 bases and J by 5 bases, 15 bases remained unmatched. CDR3 length: 18 residues. The CDR3 here is CASSEPARERGGRETQYF. Here the CDR3 DNA reads TGTGCCAGCAGTGAGCCTGCGCGGGAGCGGGGGGGGCGGGAGACCCAGTACTTC. The full variable domain, rest sourced from reference TRBV25-1 and TRBJ2-5, is EADIYQTPRYLVIGTGKKITLECSQTMGHDKMYWYQQDPGMELHLIHYSYGVNSTEKGDLSSESTVSRIRTEHFPLTLESARPSHTSQYLCASSEPARERGGRETQYFGPGTRLLVL.

V gene TRBV2 combines with J gene TRBJ2-6; a possible D gene is TRBD1 (5 bases). CDR3 length equals 16 residues. CDR1 is SNHLY and CDR2 is FYNNEI in the germline V gene. Deletions cut 6 bases from V and 2 bases from J, with 14 bases between. DNA of the CDR3: TGTGCCAGCAGCGGGCAGGGAATTGCTGGGGCCAACGTCCTGACTTTC. Its translation: CASSGQGIAGANVLTF.

The chain links TRBV10-1 to TRBJ2-1, with 13 bases matching TRBD2. The V gene's germline CDR1 is WNHNN and CDR2 SYGVQD (reference sequence). This CDR3 region has 16 residues. V shed 5 bases, J shed 4 bases, and the junction held 5 bases outside the gene matches. As DNA, the CDR3 is TGCGCCAGCAGTTGGACTAGCGGGGGAGCTTACAATGAGCAGTTCTTC. Its protein is CASSWTSGGAYNEQFF.

This clone has a handful of counts. The V and J genes are TRBV10-3 and TRBJ2-1; 10 nucleotides line up with TRBD2. With 5 bases clipped from V and 7 bases from J, the junction kept 8 bases outside the gene matches. Germline CDR1 and CDR2: ENHRY and SYGVKD. This CDR3 comprises 15 residues. CDR3 sequence: CAISYIAGGGNEQFF. DNA for the CDR3: TGTGCCATCAGTTATATAGCGGGGGGAGGAAATGAGCAGTTCTTC.

The J gene is TRBJ2-5, the V gene TRBV3-1 (or the pseudogene TRBV3-2); the match to TRBD2 covers 11 bases. Germline assignment: CDR1 LGHDT and CDR2 YNNKEL (reference sequence). The CDR3 length is 15 residues. J was trimmed by 3 bases and V by 1 base; bases with no gene match: 1. CDR3 in amino acids: CASSQGGLAEETQYF. CDR3 nucleotide sequence: TGTGCCAGCAGCCAAGGGGGACTAGCGGAAGAGACCCAGTACTTC.

The V and J genes are TRBV2 and TRBJ2-1, with D possibly being TRBD1 (5 bases). This CDR3 region has 15 residues. Looked up from germline, CDR1 is SNHLY and CDR2 is FYNNEI. Trimming cost V 6 bases and J 2 bases, with 14 bases left between them. The CDR3 protein is CASSQDSPAYNEQFF. The CDR3, as DNA: TGTGCCAGCAGCCAAGACAGCCCGGCCTACAATGAGCAGTTCTTC.

The chain links TRBV29-1 to TRBJ2-2; TRBD2 aligns across 11 bases. In germline, CDR1 is SQVTM, CDR2 ANQGSEA. The trim removed 7 bases at V and 7 bases at J, leaving 8 bases unmatched. The CDR3 has 14 amino acids. CDR3 region: CSASGGNVDGELFF. DNA for the CDR3: TGCAGCGCTAGCGGGGGGAACGTCGACGGGGAGCTGTTTTTT.